This T cell receptor (beta chain) appears in the sequencing data of a study of T cell responses to AZD1222 COVID-19 vaccine (dated by TCRdb to the early 2020s). For the study in its entirety: Because spike-specific TCR depth and breadth did not differ between the two schedules, AZD1222 recipients who got a second dose at roughly 4 weeks were pooled with those who got a second dose at roughly 12 weeks. Enrollment into the trials was organized by age into subgroups of 18-55, 56-69 and 70-plus years, and those subgroups contained approximately 150, 30 and 60 TCR-sequenced participants, respectively. A total of 230 to 250 trial participants underwent TCR sequencing, of whom about 200 received two doses of AZD1222 and some 26 received two doses of the MenACWY control vaccine.

The CDR3 regions of human TCRbeta chains were subjected to immunosequencing. The original methods were these. TCRs in the repertoires were compared against a reference library of SARS-CoV-2-specific TCRs that had been generated with the MIRA antigen-specificity platform. Breadth was defined as the fraction of unique TCRs that were SARS-CoV-2-associated. Depth was defined as the fraction of total T cells that were SARS-CoV-2-associated. Using the MIRA data, each spike-specific TCR was mapped to the spike region that the TCR reacts to and placed in a CD4 or CD8 class. Log10-transformed breadth and depth values were compared by one-way ANOVA with Sidak's multiple comparisons tests. TCRdb carries this immuneACCESS record with in-frame sequences only. Its versions omit some clonotypes, under half of them owing to an unresolved V gene in the studies checked, with the rest unexplained. V and J calls and clone size follow that table, whereas D and trimming were derived from the DNA. This sample comprises fewer than 120,000 clones, around 93% of them detected only once. Roughly 7.8% of the sample goes to the ten largest clones.

The time point label, read with the paper, signifies: baseline before first vaccination. Samples from vaccinated people were obtained from the UK trials COV001 and COV002, which included a single-blind randomized controlled phase 2/3 trial of AZD1222 (ChAdOx1 nCoV-19) in healthy adults. For TCRbeta chain sequencing, PBMC samples were collected from trial participants at day 0 and at day 28 after the second dose. Reading the germline V gene (reference sequence) gives CDR1 SEHNR and CDR2 FQNEAQ. V and J are truncated by 5 bases and 6 bases respectively, leaving an intervening sequence of 22 bases. The CDR3 has 17 amino acids, counting the end cysteine and phenylalanine. The sequence is cut down to CDR3 DNA, 51 bases in frame from base 1. As concerns this clone: Its antigen is still unknown. There are no base qualities to consult, and no much larger clone falls within one base.

Paper-wide results and their limitations: Most participants were white British and females outnumbered males, and the authors suggested that clonal diversity may have been underestimated. In the small 56-69-year group, the increase in depth fell short of significance, most likely because of low power. After two AZD1222 doses, both the breadth and the depth of spike-specific TCRs were significantly higher than at day 0 and than in MenACWY recipients. Conclusions about previously exposed vaccinees are limited because only five to seven AZD1222 recipients were SARS-CoV-2 seropositive at baseline. The vaccine-associated CD4 TCRs covered the entire spike protein, and the dominant responses fell in regions 160-218 and 743-854. No day 14 peak-response samples were available, so repertoires were characterized only after the peak T cell response. Nearly half of unique spike-specific TCRs reportedly recognized epitopes outside regions mutated in the B.1.351 and B.1.1.7 variants.

The receptor was isolated from an adult in good health. This sequence uses TRBV7-9 and TRBJ2-2; TRBD2 might be the D gene, on 6 matching bases. The input for sequencing was peripheral blood, taken on day 0 of AZD1222 vaccination. The CDR3 region has the sequence CASSQTGLLGVSGELFF. The DNA sequence is as follows: TGTGCCAGCAGCCAAACGGGACTCTTGGGTGTGTCCGGGGAGCTGTTTTTT.